This TCR beta chain was found in a study of identifying expanded T cells in peripheral blood. Regarding the study as a whole: Approximately 2-week clone count variance significantly increased as total template count grew. Differentially abundant clones: around 1.2 between replicates, about 16 at around 2 weeks, approximately 19 at four.

During the collection period, no donor immune events like infections were recorded. The length of the CDR3 is 12 residues. The ends lost 3 bases at V and 6 bases at J; junction bases unmatched: 0. The germline gives CDR1 SEHNR, CDR2 FQNEAQ (reference sequence). Repertoires were generated with immunoSEQ multiplex PCR, while TCRdb's copy carries only in-frame clones and drops some. Counted here are 100,000 to 110,000 clones, about 87% occurring once; the ten biggest clones make up approximately 5.7%. Comments on this clone: Its antigen is not identified.

The sample was blood. The chain employs TRBV7-9 and TRBJ2-7, with 9 bases lining up with TRBD1. The sequence was collected from a person aged 18 to 69 in good health. The CDR3 sequence is CASSLDRGEQYF. CDR3 DNA sequence: TGTGCCAGCAGCTTGGACAGGGGCGAGCAGTACTTC.